This T cell receptor (beta chain) was profiled in a study of T cells expressing NK-cell markers. Study-wide points: The share of CD8+ T cells held by dominant NKG2C+ clonotypes was about 1.0-8% in several donors.

Each CDR3 protein gets one entry in TCRdb, which reprocessed the 5' RACE reads and gives no DNA. Recorded for this sample: 500,000 or so distinct CDR3 sequences. On this clonotype: Its antigen is not known.

The CDR3 runs to 15 residues. Germline loops: CDR1 KGHSH, CDR2 LQKENI. The V call is TRBV18, the J call TRBJ1-2; TCRdb proposes TRBD1, but this gene call is untestable without DNA. This receptor was identified in a man younger than 35 in good health. Sequencing input: blood T cells: a sorted CD56 or NKG2C T cell subset, CD4+ or CD8+ T cells, or bulk PBMC T cells (not recorded which). CDR3 sequence reads: CASSRRGQLNYGYTF.